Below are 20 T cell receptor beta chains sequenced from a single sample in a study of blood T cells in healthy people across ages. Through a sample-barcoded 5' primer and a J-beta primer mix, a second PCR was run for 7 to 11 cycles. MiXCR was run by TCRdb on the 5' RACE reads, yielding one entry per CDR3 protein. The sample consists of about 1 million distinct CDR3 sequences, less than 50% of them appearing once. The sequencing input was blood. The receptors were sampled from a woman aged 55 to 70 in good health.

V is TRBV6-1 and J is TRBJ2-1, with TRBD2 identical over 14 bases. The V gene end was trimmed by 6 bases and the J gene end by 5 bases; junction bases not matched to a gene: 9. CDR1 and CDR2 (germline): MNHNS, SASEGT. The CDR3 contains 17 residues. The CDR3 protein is CASSTGTSGSSDNEQFF. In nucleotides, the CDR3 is TGTGCCAGCAGCACCGGGACTAGCGGGAGTAGCGACAATGAGCAGTTCTTC.

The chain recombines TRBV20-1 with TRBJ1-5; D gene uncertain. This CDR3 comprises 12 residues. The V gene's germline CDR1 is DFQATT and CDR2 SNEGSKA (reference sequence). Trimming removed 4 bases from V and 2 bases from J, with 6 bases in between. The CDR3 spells CSATTGNQPQHF. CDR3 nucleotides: TGCAGTGCTACAACGGGCAATCAGCCCCAGCATTTT.

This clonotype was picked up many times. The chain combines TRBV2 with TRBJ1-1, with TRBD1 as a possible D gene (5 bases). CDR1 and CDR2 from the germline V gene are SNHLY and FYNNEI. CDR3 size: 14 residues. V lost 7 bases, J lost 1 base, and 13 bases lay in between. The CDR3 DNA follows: TGTGCCAGCACCAGGGAGGGGTGGAACACTGAAGCTTTCTTT. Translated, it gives CASTREGWNTEAFF.

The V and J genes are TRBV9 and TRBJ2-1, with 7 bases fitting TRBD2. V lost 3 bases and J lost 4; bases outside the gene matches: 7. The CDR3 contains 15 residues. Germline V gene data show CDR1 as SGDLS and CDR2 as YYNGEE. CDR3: CASSEGLAEYNEQFF. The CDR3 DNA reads TGTGCCAGCAGCGAGGGGCTAGCGGAGTACAATGAGCAGTTCTTC.

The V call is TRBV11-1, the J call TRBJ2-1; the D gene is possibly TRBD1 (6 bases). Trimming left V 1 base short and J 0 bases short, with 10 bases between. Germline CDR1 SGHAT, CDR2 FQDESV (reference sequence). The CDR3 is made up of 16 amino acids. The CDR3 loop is CASSLVQGRSYNEQFF. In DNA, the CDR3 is TGTGCCAGCAGCTTAGTACAGGGCCGCTCCTACAATGAGCAGTTCTTC.

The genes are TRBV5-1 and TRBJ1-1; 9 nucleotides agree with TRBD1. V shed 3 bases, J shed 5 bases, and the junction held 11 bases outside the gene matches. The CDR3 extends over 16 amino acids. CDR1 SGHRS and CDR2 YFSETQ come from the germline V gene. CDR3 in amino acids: CASSWGGQGRRTEAFF. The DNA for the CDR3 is TGCGCCAGCAGCTGGGGGGGACAGGGAAGAAGAACTGAAGCTTTCTTT.

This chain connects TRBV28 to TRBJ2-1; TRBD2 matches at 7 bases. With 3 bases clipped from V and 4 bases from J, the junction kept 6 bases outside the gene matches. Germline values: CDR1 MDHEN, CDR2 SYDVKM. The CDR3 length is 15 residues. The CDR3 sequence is CASSFTGLVYNEQFF. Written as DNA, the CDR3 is TGTGCCAGCAGTTTCACTGGACTAGTATACAATGAGCAGTTCTTC. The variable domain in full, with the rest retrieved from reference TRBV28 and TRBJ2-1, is DVKVTQSSRYLVKRTGEKVFLECVQDMDHENMFWYRQDPGLGLRLIYFSYDVKMKEKGDIPEGYSVSREKKERFSLILESASTNQTSMYLCASSFTGLVYNEQFFGPGTRLTVL.

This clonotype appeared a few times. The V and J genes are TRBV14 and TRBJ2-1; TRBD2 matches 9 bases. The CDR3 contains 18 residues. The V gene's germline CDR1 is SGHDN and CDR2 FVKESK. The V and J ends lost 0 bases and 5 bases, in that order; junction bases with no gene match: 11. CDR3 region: CASSQERAAGGLDNEQFF. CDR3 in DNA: TGTGCCAGCAGCCAAGAACGTGCGGCGGGAGGGCTTGACAATGAGCAGTTCTTC. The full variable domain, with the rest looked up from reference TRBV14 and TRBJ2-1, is EAGVTQFPSHSVIEKGQTVTLRCDPISGHDNLYWYRRVMGKEIKFLLHFVKESKQDESGMPNNRFLAERTGGTYSTLKVQPAELEDSGVYFCASSQERAAGGLDNEQFFGPGTRLTVL.

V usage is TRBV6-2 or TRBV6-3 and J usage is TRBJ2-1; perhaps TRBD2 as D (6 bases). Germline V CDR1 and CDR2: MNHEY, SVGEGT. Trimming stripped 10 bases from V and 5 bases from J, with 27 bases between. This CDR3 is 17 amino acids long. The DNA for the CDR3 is TGTGCCATCAAGCCAGCAGTTAGGTTAGCGGCGCACAATGAGCAGTTCTTC. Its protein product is CAIKPAVRLAAHNEQFF.

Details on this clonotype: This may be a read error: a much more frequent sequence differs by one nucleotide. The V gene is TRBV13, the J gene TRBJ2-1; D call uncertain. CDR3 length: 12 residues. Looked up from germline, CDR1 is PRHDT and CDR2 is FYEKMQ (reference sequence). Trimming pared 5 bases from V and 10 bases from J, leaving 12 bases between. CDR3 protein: CASSQSPYEQFF. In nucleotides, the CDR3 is TGTGCCAGCAGCCAAAGCCCCTACGAGCAGTTCTTC.

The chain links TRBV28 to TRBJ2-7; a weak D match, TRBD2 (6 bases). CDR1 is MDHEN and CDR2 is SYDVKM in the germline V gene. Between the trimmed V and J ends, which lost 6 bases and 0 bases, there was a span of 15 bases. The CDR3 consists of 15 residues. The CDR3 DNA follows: TGTGCCAGCAGGGGCGGAGGGGCGAGCTCCTACGAGCAGTACTTC. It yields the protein CASRGGGASSYEQYF.

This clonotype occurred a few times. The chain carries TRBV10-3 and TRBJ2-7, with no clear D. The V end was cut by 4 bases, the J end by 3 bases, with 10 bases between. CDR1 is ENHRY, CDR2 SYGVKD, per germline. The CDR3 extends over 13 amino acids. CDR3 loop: CAISALENYEQYF. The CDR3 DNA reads TGTGCCATCAGTGCCCTAGAGAACTACGAGCAGTACTTC.

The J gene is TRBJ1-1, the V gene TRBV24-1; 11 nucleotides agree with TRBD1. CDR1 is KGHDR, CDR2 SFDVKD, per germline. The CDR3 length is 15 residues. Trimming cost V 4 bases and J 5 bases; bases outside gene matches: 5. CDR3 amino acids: CATSEGTGGRTEAFF. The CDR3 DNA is TGTGCCACCAGTGAAGGGACAGGGGGGAGGACTGAAGCTTTCTTT.

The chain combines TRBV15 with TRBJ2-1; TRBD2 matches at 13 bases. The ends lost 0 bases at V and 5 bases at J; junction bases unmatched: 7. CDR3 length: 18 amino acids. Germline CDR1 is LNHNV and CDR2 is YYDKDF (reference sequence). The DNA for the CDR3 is TGTGCCACCAGCAGAGAGTGGACTAGCGGGGGTAAAAACAATGAGCAGTTCTTC. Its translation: CATSREWTSGGKNNEQFF.

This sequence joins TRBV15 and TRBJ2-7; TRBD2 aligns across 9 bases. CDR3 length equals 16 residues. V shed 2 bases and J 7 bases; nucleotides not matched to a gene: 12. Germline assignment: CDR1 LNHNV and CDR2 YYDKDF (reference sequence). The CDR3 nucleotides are TGTGCCACCAGCAGATCCCGCGGGAGGGGGTACGATGAGCAGTACTTC. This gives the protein CATSRSRGRGYDEQYF. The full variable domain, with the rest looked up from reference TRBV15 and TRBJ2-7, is DAMVIQNPRYQVTQFGKPVTLSCSQTLNHNVMYWYQQKSSQAPKLLFHYYDKDFNNEADTPDNFQSRRPNTSFCFLDIRSPGLGDTAMYLCATSRSRGRGYDEQYFGPGTRLTVT.

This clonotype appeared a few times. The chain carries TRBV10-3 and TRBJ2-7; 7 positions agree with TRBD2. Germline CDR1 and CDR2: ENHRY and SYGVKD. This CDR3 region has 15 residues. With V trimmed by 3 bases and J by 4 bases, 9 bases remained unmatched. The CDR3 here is CAISDPGGLLYEQYF. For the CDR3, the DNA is TGTGCCATCAGTGACCCGGGAGGACTCCTATACGAGCAGTACTTC.

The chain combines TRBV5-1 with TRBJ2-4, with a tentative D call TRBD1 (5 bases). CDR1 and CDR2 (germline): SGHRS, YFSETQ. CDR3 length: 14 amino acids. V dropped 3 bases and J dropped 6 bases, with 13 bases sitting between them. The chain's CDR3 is CASSSERQSNIQYF. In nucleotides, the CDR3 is TGCGCCAGCAGCTCGGAACGACAGTCAAACATTCAGTACTTC. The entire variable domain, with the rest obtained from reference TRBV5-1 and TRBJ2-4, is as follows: KAGVTQTPRYLIKTRGQQVTLSCSPISGHRSVSWYQQTPGQGLQFLFEYFSETQRNKGNFPGRFSGRQFSNSRSEMNVSTLELGDSALYLCASSSERQSNIQYFGAGTRLSVL.

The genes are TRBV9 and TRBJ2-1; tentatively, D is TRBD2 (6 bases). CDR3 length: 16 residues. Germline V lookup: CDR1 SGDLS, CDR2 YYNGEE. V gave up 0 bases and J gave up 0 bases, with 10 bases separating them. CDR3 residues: CASSVDRGSSYNEQFF. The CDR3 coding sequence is TGTGCCAGCAGCGTAGACCGGGGGAGCTCCTACAATGAGCAGTTCTTC.

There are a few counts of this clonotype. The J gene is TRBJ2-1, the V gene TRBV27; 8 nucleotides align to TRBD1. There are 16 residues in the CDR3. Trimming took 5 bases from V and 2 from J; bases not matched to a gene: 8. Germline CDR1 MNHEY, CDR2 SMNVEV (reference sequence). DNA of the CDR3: TGTGCCAGCAGTCCCCTCCAGGGGGCCACCTACAATGAGCAGTTCTTC. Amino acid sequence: CASSPLQGATYNEQFF.

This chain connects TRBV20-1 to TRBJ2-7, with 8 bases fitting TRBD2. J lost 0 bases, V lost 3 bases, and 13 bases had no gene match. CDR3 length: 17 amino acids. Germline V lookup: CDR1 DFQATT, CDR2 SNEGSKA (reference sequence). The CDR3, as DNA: TGCAGTGCTAGGCACCGGGGGGGCCATGATAGCTCCTACGAGCAGTACTTC. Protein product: CSARHRGGHDSSYEQYF.